What follows is one TCR beta chain and its context. The sample is drawn from a study of T cell responses to AZD1222 COVID-19 vaccine. CDR1 MNHEY and CDR2 SVGAGI come from the germline V gene. V was shortened by 5 bases and J by 2 bases, with 12 bases between the two germline ends. This CDR3 is 14 amino acids long. Profiling relied on immunoSEQ multiplex PCR, and the TCRdb table lists in-frame clones only, not all of them. The top ten clones hold roughly a sixth of a sample with some 130,000 clones, 88% of them seen once. The receptor's source is an adult in good health. The sequenced sample was peripheral blood, obtained on day 0 of MenACWY control vaccination. The rearrangement links TRBV6-5 to TRBJ2-5, with D possibly matching TRBD2 (5 bases). The CDR3 reads CASSPGRGQETQYF. CDR3 nucleotide sequence: TGTGCCAGCAGTCCAGGACGGGGACAAGAGACCCAGTACTTC.